This T cell receptor (beta chain) was found in a study of T cells after yellow fever vaccination. Looking at the study overall: Fractions of low cell number were prepared using SMART-Seq v4 Ultra Low Input.

Overall study results and limits: The secondary response was weaker but peaked faster, day 5 versus 15.

This clonotype occurred a few times. Its specificity is unknown. V shed 2 bases and J shed 5 bases, with 13 bases lying between them. Germline-derived CDR1 and CDR2 are SGHAT and FQNNGV. CDR3 length equals 14 residues. 5'RACE template switching produced TCR cDNA carrying a universal primer site and UMIs. TCRdb redid the calling of the 5' RACE reads with MiXCR, one entry per CDR3 protein. Here the sample spans 550,000 or so distinct CDR3 sequences, 15% to 20% being singletons. The specimen was PBMCs, collected 15 days after the yellow fever booster vaccination. The origin of this receptor is a man aged 25-45 years who received the YFV17D yellow fever vaccine. The V gene is TRBV11-2, the J gene TRBJ2-7, with D unresolved. In DNA, the CDR3 is TGTGCCAGCAGCTTACGAGGATTCATCGACGAGCAGTACTTC. Encoded protein: CASSLRGFIDEQYF.